This T cell receptor (beta chain) was documented in a study of yellow fever vaccine responses in identical twins (dated by TCRdb to the late 2010s). The study in broad terms: Focusing on identical twins, the study followed the T cell clones that responded to the vaccine, and did so with precision.

As for this clonotype: Its binding antigen is unknown. The sample holds no much larger clone one base away, and base qualities are not on file.

The library relied on RT-PCR. Sequencing was performed on an Illumina HiSeq 2500. The raw public reads went through TCRdb reprocessing: fastp at Q25, MiXCR clone calling, in-frame beta chains kept. Records with the same CDR3 protein are collapsed into one entry carrying the most frequent genes and DNA. Within this sample are 4,000 to 6,000 distinct CDR3 sequences, with roughly 89% of them counted one time only. Approximately 2.1% of the sample is in the top ten clones. What the work shows at the level of the full study, not this receptor alone: The authors reported that the T cell response to vaccination in identical twins appeared partly convergent and partly personalized.

The CDR3 runs 14 amino acids, cysteine and phenylalanine included. Only the CDR3 DNA is retained, 42 bases long and in frame from the first base. CDR1 and CDR2 were assigned from the germline V gene as SGHAT and FQNNGV. V and J are truncated by 3 bases and 6 bases respectively, leaving an intervening sequence of 15 bases. Rearrangement joined TRBV11-2 to TRBJ2-7; TRBD1 is a possible D gene, resting on 7 matching bases. Here the sequenced sample was T cells from blood (PBMCs), unsorted or a sorted subset (not recorded which), taken before or after yellow fever vaccination (not recorded which). The clonotype comes from a woman aged 18-35 years who received the yellow fever vaccine. Donor details come from another sample of the same person, matched by shared clones. The nucleotides read TGTGCCAGCAGCTTCACAAGTCAGGGGGGCGAGCAGTACTTC. It codes for CASSFTSQGGEQYF.